This TCR beta chain derives from a study of chemoradiotherapy in HPV16-positive cancers. Germline V gives CDR1 MNHEY, CDR2 SMNVEV (reference sequence). The CDR3 sequence is 17 residues long. The V end was cut by 1 base, the J end by 1 base, with 13 bases between. Clones were read by immunoSEQ multiplex PCR, and TCRdb kept only the in-frame ones, dropping some. The table shows around 6,300 clones, with 75% to 95% occurring only once. The sequencing used blood, collected from a patient who underwent chemoradiotherapy. The rearrangement joins TRBV27 to TRBJ2-2; maybe TRBD2 (6 bases). The origin of this receptor is a human donor with HPV-associated anogenital cancer. The CDR3 sequence: CASSLYPGVGNTGELFF. The CDR3 coding sequence is TGTGCCAGCAGTTTATATCCGGGAGTTGGGAACACCGGGGAGCTGTTTTTT.